One sample yielded the 15 T cell receptor beta chains listed below, sequenced in a study of molecular identifiers for immune sequencing clone quantification. TCRdb redid the calling of the PCR reads with MiXCR, one entry per CDR3 protein. The sample holds under 600,000 distinct CDR3 sequences; around 23% are singletons and the top ten take roughly 0.77%. The specimen was naive CD8+ T cells from blood, with Jurkat cell RNA spiked in. As for subset: FACS-sorted CD8+CD4-CCR7+CD45RA+ naive T cells. The receptors were gathered from a human donor in good health. Some libraries in this study had Jurkat cell RNA spiked in.

The table lists this clonotype with a few counts. This chain joins TRBV6-5 and TRBJ1-6; D ambiguous. The CDR3 extends over 15 amino acids. Germline V gives CDR1 MNHEY, CDR2 SVGAGI. V lost 6 bases to trimming and J lost 4 bases, with 13 bases between them. In DNA, the CDR3 is TGTGCCAGCAGCCCCAGCGACGGTTATAATTCACCCCTCCACTTT. Protein product: CASSPSDGYNSPLHF.

This clonotype was seen a few times. The chain uses TRBV30 and TRBJ2-7; no reliable D call. Trimming stripped 0 bases from V and 3 bases from J, with 6 bases between. The CDR3 runs to 12 residues. Per the germline V gene, CDR1 is GTSNPN and CDR2 is SVGIG (reference sequence). DNA of the CDR3: TGTGCCTGGAGTGTATTCAGCTACGAGCAGTACTTC. This gives the protein CAWSVFSYEQYF. The full variable domain, its missing parts supplied by reference TRBV30 and TRBJ2-7, is SQTIHQWPATLVQPVGSPLSLECTVEGTSNPNLYWYRQAAGRGLQLLFYSVGIGQISSEVPQNLSASRPQDRQFILSSKKLLLSDSGFYLCAWSVFSYEQYFGPGTRLTVT.

This clonotype was counted only a few times. V is TRBV4-1 and J is TRBJ2-7; 9 bases line up with TRBD1. The CDR3 is 17 amino acids. The germline V gene encodes CDR1 MGHRA and CDR2 YSYEKL. V lost 0 bases to trimming and J lost 1 base; unmatched junction nucleotides: 7. DNA of the CDR3: TGCGCCAGCAGCCAAGATACGACGGACAGGGGTTCCTACGAGCAGTACTTC. Translating it yields CASSQDTTDRGSYEQYF.

The table lists this clonotype with many counts. V is TRBV2 and J is TRBJ1-2, with D possibly matching TRBD1 (6 bases). CDR3 length: 14 amino acids. Germline V lookup: CDR1 SNHLY, CDR2 FYNNEI. The ends were cut back, 6 bases at V and 2 bases at J, with 13 bases in the middle. The CDR3 is CASRVYQGNYGYTF. The CDR3 DNA is TGTGCCAGCAGAGTGTATCAGGGGAACTATGGCTACACCTTC.

This clonotype occurred many times. The chain recombines TRBV4-2 with TRBJ2-7; D is uncertain. This CDR3 spans 16 amino acids. Looked up from germline, CDR1 is LGHNA and CDR2 is YNFKEQ. With 2 bases removed from V and 0 bases from J, the gap between germline ends came to 14 bases. The CDR3 sequence: CASSQKTTPPSYEQYF. The CDR3 bases are TGTGCCAGCAGCCAAAAGACGACGCCACCCTCCTACGAGCAGTACTTC.

The chain combines TRBV12-5 with TRBJ2-5; D tentatively fits TRBD1 or TRBD2 (5 bases each). The CDR3 is made up of 13 amino acids. Trimming removed 2 bases from V and 4 bases from J, with 8 bases in between. Per the germline V gene, CDR1 is LGHNT and CDR2 is FRNRAP. CDR3 residues: CASGLSGGETQYF. The DNA for the CDR3 is TGTGCTAGTGGTTTGTCTGGGGGAGAGACCCAGTACTTC.

On this clonotype: One end of the junction varies from germline; a read error may be responsible. This chain joins TRBV4-3 and TRBJ1-5; a weak D match, TRBD1 (6 bases). The CDR3 is 14 residues long. Germline-derived CDR1 and CDR2 are LGHNA and YSLEER. For the CDR3, the DNA is TGCGCCGGCAGCCATACAGGGAGCAATCAGCCCCAGCATTTT. Encoded protein: CAGSHTGSNQPQHF.

The chain uses TRBV6-5 and TRBJ2-1; no firm D call. This CDR3 is built from 15 residues. CDR1 is MNHEY, CDR2 SVGAGI, per germline. Trimming removed 2 bases from V and 3 bases from J, with 11 bases in between. CDR3 protein: CASSYIGQNYNEQFF. Written as DNA, the CDR3 is TGTGCCAGCAGTTACATCGGCCAGAACTACAATGAGCAGTTCTTC.

CDR3 nucleotides: TGTGCCAGCTCCCCCCGCACGATTAACTATGGCTACACCTTC. This translates into CASSPRTINYGYTF. V gene TRBV27 combines with J gene TRBJ1-2; no reliable D call. This CDR3 is 14 amino acids long. Trimming cost V 8 bases and J 1 base, with 14 bases left between them. Germline CDR1 is MNHEY and CDR2 is SMNVEV (reference sequence).

In DNA form, the CDR3 reads TGTGCCCGCCGCCCCGGGACATTTGAAGCGCCCCCGTACTTC. Translation gives CARRPGTFEAPPYF. This chain uses TRBV7-3 with TRBJ2-5; a possible D gene is TRBD1 (6 bases). The germline V and J ends were trimmed by 11 bases and 13 bases, with 29 bases remaining between them. This CDR3 region has 14 residues. Germline CDR1 reads SGHTA; CDR2 reads FQGTGA.

The rearrangement uses TRBV29-1 and TRBJ1-2; D perhaps matches TRBD1 (6 bases). Germline V gene sequence: CDR1 SQVTM, CDR2 ANQGSEA. Trimming left V 1 base short and J 4 bases short, with 13 bases between. The CDR3 is made up of 14 amino acids. The CDR3 is CSVEGQERFYGYTF. CDR3 sequence (DNA): TGCAGCGTTGAAGGACAGGAGAGGTTCTATGGCTACACCTTC.

As to this clonotype: A much larger clonotype is one base distant, so this may be a read error. The conserved closing phenylalanine or tryptophan is absent in this CDR3, likely reflecting a read error. The V and J genes are TRBV12-3 or TRBV12-4 and TRBJ1-1; 11 bases are a match to TRBD1. Losses at the gene ends were 3 bases for V and 5 bases for J; bases not matched to a gene: 8. There are 16 residues in the CDR3. CDR3 in amino acids: CASSFPRTGGGTEAFL. The CDR3 DNA follows: TGTGCCAGCAGTTTCCCTCGGACAGGGGGCGGAACTGAAGCTTTCCTT.

Comment on this clonotype: A single base separates this from a much larger clone, so it may be a read error. The chain couples TRBV6-6 to TRBJ1-1, with D unresolved. Trimming cost V 4 bases and J 4 bases, with 10 bases left between them. CDR3 size: 13 residues. Germline CDR1 MNHNY, CDR2 SVGAGI (reference sequence). The CDR3 region is CASSFWTGTEAFF. The CDR3 nucleotides read TGTGCCAGCAGTTTTTGGACTGGCACTGAAGCTTTCTTT.

This clonotype has just a few counts. The CDR3 carries no conserved terminal phenylalanine or tryptophan, so it likely arises from a read error. No DNA is shown, since the ends of the CDR3 on it are uncertain; the CDR3 is the one TCRdb lists. J is TRBJ1-2 and V is TRBV29-1; the D call in the table, TRBD1, was not verified against the DNA. The CDR3 sequence runs 11 residues, both termini included. Germline V gene sequence: CDR1 SQVTM, CDR2 ANQGSEA. CDR3 protein: CSILTVGVLFL.

The chain employs TRBV7-7 and TRBJ2-2; 7 nucleotides match TRBD1. Looked up from germline, CDR1 is SSHAT and CDR2 is FNYEAQ (reference sequence). Trimming at V came to 5 bases and at J to 0 bases, leaving 6 bases not matched to a gene. The CDR3 loop spans 16 amino acids. The CDR3 protein is CASSPTGVANTGELFF. The DNA of the CDR3 is TGTGCCAGCAGCCCTACAGGGGTCGCGAACACCGGGGAGCTGTTTTTT.